What follows are 32 T cell receptor beta chains derived from one specimen sequenced in a study of blood T cell repertoires in COVID-19. The data were produced by immunoSEQ multiplex PCR, yet TCRdb's version contains in-frame clones alone and is incomplete. The repertoire holds 30,000 to 40,000 clones, approximately 86% seen once, with about 5.9% in the top ten. The sequencing input was peripheral blood. These receptors originate from an elderly woman with active or convalescent COVID-19.

This rearrangement joins TRBV2 to TRBJ1-4, with 8 positions matching TRBD1. The CDR3 length is 15 residues. Losses at the gene ends were 4 bases for V and 2 bases for J; bases not matched to a gene: 3. Germline V CDR1 and CDR2: SNHLY, FYNNEI. CDR3 DNA: TGTGCCAGCAGTGGACAGGGGCTCACTAATGAAAAACTGTTTTTT. It specifies CASSGQGLTNEKLFF.

The V and J genes are TRBV5-1 and TRBJ2-1, with 7 bases identical to TRBD2. This CDR3 region has 15 residues. Per the germline V gene, CDR1 is SGHRS and CDR2 is YFSETQ. V trimming: 4 bases; J trimming: 10 bases; junction bases outside the gene matches: 14. The CDR3 sequence: CASSIASGPLREQFF. The DNA for the CDR3 is TGCGCCAGCAGCATAGCTAGCGGCCCCCTGAGGGAGCAGTTCTTC. The full variable domain, rest sourced from reference TRBV5-1 and TRBJ2-1, is KAGVTQTPRYLIKTRGQQVTLSCSPISGHRSVSWYQQTPGQGLQFLFEYFSETQRNKGNFPGRFSGRQFSNSRSEMNVSTLELGDSALYLCASSIASGPLREQFFGPGTRLTVL.

The V call is TRBV2, the J call TRBJ2-7; TRBD2 matches at 7 bases. Germline V lookup: CDR1 SNHLY, CDR2 FYNNEI. V shed 5 bases, J shed 4 bases, and the junction held 8 bases outside the gene matches. This CDR3 is 14 amino acids long. The CDR3 nucleotides are TGTGCCAGCAGTCGCGGTCGGGGAGGGTACGAGCAGTACTTC. Protein product: CASSRGRGGYEQYF.

The chain couples TRBV4-1 to TRBJ2-3; no reliable D call. Per the germline V gene, CDR1 is MGHRA and CDR2 is YSYEKL. V dropped 1 base and J dropped 5 bases, with 10 bases sitting between them. This CDR3 contains 14 residues. Here the CDR3 DNA reads TGCGCCAGCAGCCAAGGCAGCGTACAAGATACGCAGTATTTT. This sequence encodes CASSQGSVQDTQYF.

The rearrangement uses TRBV28 and TRBJ1-5; 7 bases fit TRBD1. V gave up 6 bases and J gave up 3 bases; unmatched junction bases: 8. Germline V gene lookup returns CDR1 MDHEN and CDR2 SYDVKM. The CDR3 contains 15 residues. The CDR3: CASSRRTGINQPQHF. The CDR3, as DNA: TGTGCCAGCAGCCGCCGGACAGGTATCAATCAGCCCCAGCATTTT.

This sequence joins TRBV21-1 and TRBJ2-1; TRBD2 is the table's D call and was not checked against the DNA. TRBV21-1 is designated a pseudogene. The CDR3 runs to 15 residues. The chain's CDR3 is CASTPELRRHNEQFF. The CDR3 DNA sequence: TGTGCCAGCACCCCGGAACTTAGGCGGCACAATGAGCAGTTCTTC.

This sequence joins TRBV5-1 and TRBJ2-5, with 12 bases aligning to TRBD1. There are 16 residues in the CDR3. V lost 4 bases to trimming and J lost 7 bases; unmatched junction nucleotides: 11. Germline values: CDR1 SGHRS, CDR2 YFSETQ. In nucleotides, the CDR3 is TGCGCCAGCAGCAATGGGCCCGGGACAGGGGGCTTGACCCAGTACTTC. Its translation is CASSNGPGTGGLTQYF.

This clone was counted between two and nine times. The rearrangement links TRBV5-6 to TRBJ2-5; 7 bases are a match to TRBD2. Germline V lookup: CDR1 SGHDT, CDR2 YYEEEE. V lost 1 base to trimming and J lost 3 bases; unmatched junction nucleotides: 0. There are 13 residues in the CDR3. For the CDR3, the DNA is TGTGCCAGCAGCTTGAGCGGGGAAGAGACCCAGTACTTC. It is translated as CASSLSGEETQYF.

The chain joins TRBV21-1 to TRBJ2-1; TRBD2, the table's D call, was not compared with the DNA. TRBV21-1 is a known pseudogene. The CDR3 runs 18 residues. The CDR3: CASSKVSKLATKSNEQFF. The CDR3 coding sequence is TGTGCCAGCAGCAAAGTCTCAAAACTAGCGACGAAAAGTAATGAGCAGTTCTTC.

The V call is TRBV7-7, the J call TRBJ2-3; 8 nucleotides agree with TRBD1. The trim removed 4 bases at V and 2 bases at J, leaving 5 bases unmatched. Germline lookup yields CDR1 SSHAT and CDR2 FNYEAQ (reference sequence). The CDR3 totals 15 residues. CDR3 DNA: TGTGCCAGCAGCTCGGGGACAGGAAACACAGATACGCAGTATTTT. Amino acid sequence: CASSSGTGNTDTQYF.

The rearrangement links TRBV6-2 or TRBV6-3 to TRBJ2-3; TRBD2 agrees at 7 bases. Losses at the gene ends were 5 bases for V and 2 bases for J; bases not matched to a gene: 10. Germline loops: CDR1 MNHEY, CDR2 SVGEGT. This CDR3 comprises 16 residues. The chain's CDR3 is CASSDPSGPPTDTQYF. CDR3 DNA sequence: TGTGCCAGCAGTGATCCTAGCGGTCCACCCACAGATACGCAGTATTTT.

The chain uses TRBV12-5 and TRBJ2-2; 11 bases are a match to TRBD2. V lost 4 bases, J lost 3 bases, and 7 bases stayed unmatched. CDR3 length equals 17 residues. From germline, CDR1 is LGHNT and CDR2 FRNRAP. CDR3 sequence: CASGYNSGRAYTGELFF. CDR3 nucleotide sequence: TGTGCTAGTGGTTATAATAGCGGGAGGGCCTACACCGGGGAGCTGTTTTTT.

The chain employs TRBV19 and TRBJ2-3, with D possibly matching TRBD1 (5 bases). Germline V gene data show CDR1 as LNHDA and CDR2 as SQIVND (reference sequence). The CDR3 totals 14 residues. The ends were cut back, 3 bases at V and 3 bases at J, with 10 bases in the middle. In DNA form, the CDR3 reads TGTGCCAGTAGTATGAGACAGCTTACAGATACGCAGTATTTT. Translated, it gives CASSMRQLTDTQYF.

The DNA for the CDR3 is TGTGCCAGCAGTTACAGTAACTATGGCTACACCTTC. Translation: CASSYSNYGYTF. The chain is built from TRBV2 and TRBJ1-2; D unresolved. The V and J ends lost 5 bases and 1 base respectively, with 5 bases between them. The CDR3 totals 12 residues. Germline V lookup: CDR1 SNHLY, CDR2 FYNNEI.

The chain carries TRBV3-1 (or the pseudogene TRBV3-2) and TRBJ2-2, with TRBD2 matching 13 bases. CDR1 LGHDT and CDR2 YNNKEL come from the germline V gene (reference sequence). This CDR3 is built from 15 residues. The V segment lost 7 bases and the J segment 7 bases; nucleotides outside the gene matches: 6. The CDR3 spells CASKTSGGSGGELFF. The CDR3 bases are TGTGCCAGCAAGACTAGCGGGGGGTCTGGCGGGGAGCTGTTTTTT.

The V gene is TRBV15, the J gene TRBJ2-1; D gene unclear. Trimming shortened V by 1 base and J by 2 bases, and 6 bases separated the two germline ends. This CDR3 contains 14 residues. Germline V gene sequence: CDR1 LNHNV, CDR2 YYDKDF (reference sequence). The CDR3 sequence: CATSRVATYNEQFF. DNA of the CDR3: TGTGCCACCAGCAGAGTTGCGACCTACAATGAGCAGTTCTTC.

The V and J genes are TRBV5-1 and TRBJ2-7; D may be TRBD2 (5 bases). The CDR3 covers 14 residues. Trimming pared 0 bases from V and 4 bases from J, leaving 11 bases between. CDR1 is SGHRS and CDR2 is YFSETQ in the germline V gene. CDR3 loop: CASSLEGSGYEQYF. The CDR3 region has the DNA TGCGCCAGCAGCTTGGAAGGGAGCGGATACGAGCAGTACTTC.

The chain recombines TRBV27 with TRBJ2-1; 14 bases match TRBD2. Per the germline V gene, CDR1 is MNHEY and CDR2 is SMNVEV (reference sequence). This CDR3 is 15 amino acids long. Trimming at V came to 10 bases and at J to 4 bases, leaving 6 bases not matched to a gene. CDR3 residues: CATGLAGDNYNEQFF. The CDR3, as DNA: TGTGCCACGGGACTAGCGGGGGATAATTACAATGAGCAGTTCTTC.

The chain uses TRBV2 and TRBJ1-6; the D gene is possibly TRBD1 (5 bases). The germline V gene encodes CDR1 SNHLY and CDR2 FYNNEI. V shed 6 bases and J shed 7 bases, with 10 bases lying between them. This CDR3 has 13 residues. In DNA form, the CDR3 reads TGTGCCAGCAGGCAGGGCCTAAATTCACCCCTCCACTTT. Amino acids: CASRQGLNSPLHF.

This clone was recorded only once. The chain couples TRBV6-5 to TRBJ1-2, with D unresolved. V lost 8 bases, J lost 7 bases, and 17 bases lay in between. The CDR3 runs to 13 residues. Germline values: CDR1 MNHEY, CDR2 SVGAGI. The CDR3 spells CASRESGIFGYTF. In nucleotides, the CDR3 is TGTGCCAGCCGGGAAAGTGGGATTTTTGGCTACACCTTC.

The chain uses TRBV7-3 and TRBJ1-1; a weak D match, TRBD1 (5 bases). Germline CDR1 and CDR2: SGHTA and FQGTGA. V lost 5 bases and J 1 base, leaving 14 bases between the germline ends. This CDR3 region has 15 residues. CDR3 coding DNA: TGTGCCAGCAGCCCCAGCGGGGGGGGGAACACTGAAGCTTTCTTT. It yields the protein CASSPSGGGNTEAFF.

The chain is built from TRBV11-3 and TRBJ2-7; 11 nucleotides match TRBD1. Germline V gene lookup returns CDR1 SGHNT and CDR2 YENEEA. The CDR3 runs to 14 residues. With 4 bases clipped from V and 4 bases from J, the junction kept 3 bases outside the gene matches. This CDR3 is CASSSRDRGYEQYF. The CDR3 nucleotides are TGTGCCAGCAGCTCCCGGGACAGGGGGTACGAGCAGTACTTC.

V is TRBV7-3 and J is TRBJ2-3; weak D call: TRBD1 (6 bases). The CDR3 contains 16 residues. Deletions cut 2 bases from V and 2 bases from J, with 14 bases between. The germline gives CDR1 SGHTA, CDR2 FQGTGA. CDR3 loop: CASSLSGQGYTDTQYF. In DNA form, the CDR3 reads TGTGCCAGCAGCTTATCAGGGCAGGGGTACACAGATACGCAGTATTTT.

This clone came up once. This rearrangement joins TRBV7-8 to TRBJ1-1; the D gene is possibly TRBD1 (6 bases). The length of the CDR3 is 16 residues. Germline loops: CDR1 SGHVS, CDR2 FQNEAQ. Trimming left V 5 bases short and J 1 base short, with 17 bases between. CDR3 in amino acids: CASSRSPDSWNTEAFF. The CDR3 nucleotides are TGTGCCAGCAGCAGAAGCCCGGACAGTTGGAACACTGAAGCTTTCTTT.

CDR3 nucleotides: TGTGCCAGCAGTTCAGGGATGGGTCAGCCCCAGCATTTT. Residues: CASSSGMGQPQHF. The rearrangement links TRBV6-2 or TRBV6-3 to TRBJ1-5, with TRBD1 as a possible D gene (5 bases). Trimming took off 4 bases at V and 6 bases at J, with 10 bases between the two ends. The length of the CDR3 is 13 residues. The germline V gene encodes CDR1 MNHEY and CDR2 SVGEGT.

The V and J genes are TRBV6-1 and TRBJ2-7, with a tentative D call TRBD2 (6 bases). The CDR3 consists of 15 residues. Germline lookup yields CDR1 MNHNS and CDR2 SASEGT. V lost 3 bases and J 3 bases, leaving 15 bases between the germline ends. DNA for the CDR3: TGTGCCAGCAGTGACCGCCGGGGGAGTGGCTACGAGCAGTACTTC. Translating it yields CASSDRRGSGYEQYF.

The V gene is TRBV7-6, the J gene TRBJ1-4; the D gene is possibly TRBD1 (5 bases). CDR3 length: 17 amino acids. Germline assignment: CDR1 SGHVS and CDR2 FNYEAQ. The ends were cut back, 5 bases at V and 4 bases at J, with 20 bases in the middle. CDR3 sequence (DNA): TGTGCCAGCAGCCCAGTCGCCTTTAGGGGCCTTAATGAAAAACTGTTTTTT. It codes for CASSPVAFRGLNEKLFF. The whole variable domain, filled in from reference TRBV7-6 and TRBJ1-4, reads GAGVSQSPRYKVTKRGQDVALRCDPISGHVSLYWYRQALGQGPEFLTYFNYEAQQDKSGLPNDRFSAERPEGSISTLTIQRTEQRDSAMYRCASSPVAFRGLNEKLFFGSGTQLSVL.

The CDR3 DNA is TGTGCCAGCAGTTTCACACGGGGTCAAAGGACCCAGTACTTC. Encoded protein: CASSFTRGQRTQYF. The genes are TRBV6-5 and TRBJ2-5; D possibly corresponds to TRBD2 (5 bases). The germline V and J ends were trimmed by 4 bases and 7 bases, with 16 bases remaining between them. The length of the CDR3 is 14 residues. CDR1 and CDR2 from the germline V gene are MNHEY and SVGAGI.

V gene TRBV15 combines with J gene TRBJ1-1; TRBD1 might be the D (6 bases). CDR3 length: 15 residues. Germline V gene data show CDR1 as LNHNV and CDR2 as YYDKDF (reference sequence). The ends were cut back, 1 base at V and 5 bases at J, with 14 bases in the middle. Written as DNA, the CDR3 is TGTGCCACCAGCAGAGGTAGGACAGAGGGGACTGAAGCTTTCTTT. It yields the protein CATSRGRTEGTEAFF.

This rearrangement joins TRBV6-5 to TRBJ1-1; D is undetermined. The CDR3 is made up of 11 amino acids. Germline CDR1 MNHEY, CDR2 SVGAGI. V gave up 7 bases and J gave up 1 base, with 4 bases separating them. The chain's CDR3 is CASIKNTEAFF. CDR3 DNA: TGTGCCAGCATTAAGAACACTGAAGCTTTCTTT.

The rearrangement links TRBV5-5 to TRBJ1-3, with 7 bases aligning to TRBD1. Germline V gene lookup returns CDR1 SGHKS and CDR2 YYEKEE (reference sequence). V was clipped by 2 bases and J by 0 bases; unmatched bases: 5. The CDR3 has 16 amino acids. The CDR3, as DNA: TGTGCCAGCAGCTTCCCGGGACAGATCTCTGGAAACACCATATATTTT. Its translation is CASSFPGQISGNTIYF.

For the CDR3, the DNA is TGTGCCAGCAGTTTAGACGGGGGCAAAAACATTCAGTACTTC. Amino acids: CASSLDGGKNIQYF. The rearrangement uses TRBV27 and TRBJ2-4, with D possibly TRBD2 on 6 matching bases. Germline V gene sequence: CDR1 MNHEY, CDR2 SMNVEV (reference sequence). This CDR3 is 14 amino acids long. V was clipped by 2 bases and J by 3 bases, with 8 bases between them.